This TCR beta chain stems from a study of cytomegalovirus exposure and HLA in healthy donors. Germline loops: CDR1 MNHNS, CDR2 SASEGT. CDR3 length: 14 residues. PCR involved 60 Vbeta and 13 Jbeta primers. Profiled with immunoSEQ multiplex PCR; TCRdb holds only in-frame clones, not every one. The sample includes about 160,000 clones, roughly 85% of them seen just once. The clonotype comes from a man aged 35-49 years in good health and CMV-seronegative. Sequences were obtained from PBMCs. The rearrangement joins TRBV6-1 to TRBJ2-5, with 7 bases lining up with TRBD2. The CDR3, as DNA: TGTGCTTTGGGGTCACTAGCGTTCGGGGAGACCCAGTACTTC. This gives the protein CALGSLAFGETQYF.